The T cell receptor beta chain described here comes from a study of cytomegalovirus exposure and HLA in healthy donors. Study-level points and caveats: The authors later found TCR association rates varying by HLA locus, with DRB1 most and HLA-C fewest. In a later analysis, a genetic analysis reported fewer productive-TCR N-insertions in an Asian-associated ancestry cluster than the cohort average. CMV antigen specificity was confirmed in vitro for a few CMV-associated chains.

It was with 60 Vbeta and 13 Jbeta primers that the PCR ran. The repertoire was sequenced with immunoSEQ multiplex PCR; TCRdb's copy has only in-frame clones and lacks some. In the table there are about 140,000 clones, approximately 80% of which are singletons. This clone appeared once. What it recognizes is unknown. Sequenced input: PBMCs. The receptor was isolated from a woman aged 45-65 years in good health and CMV-seronegative.

In nucleotides, the CDR3 is TGCGCCAGCAGCTTGGTGGGGGGTGGCTACACCTTC. It is translated as CASSLVGGGYTF. The chain joins TRBV5-1 to TRBJ1-2, with D possibly being TRBD1 (5 bases). Germline V gene data show CDR1 as SGHRS and CDR2 as YFSETQ. The CDR3 length is 12 residues. V lost 0 bases and J 7 bases, leaving 7 bases between the germline ends.